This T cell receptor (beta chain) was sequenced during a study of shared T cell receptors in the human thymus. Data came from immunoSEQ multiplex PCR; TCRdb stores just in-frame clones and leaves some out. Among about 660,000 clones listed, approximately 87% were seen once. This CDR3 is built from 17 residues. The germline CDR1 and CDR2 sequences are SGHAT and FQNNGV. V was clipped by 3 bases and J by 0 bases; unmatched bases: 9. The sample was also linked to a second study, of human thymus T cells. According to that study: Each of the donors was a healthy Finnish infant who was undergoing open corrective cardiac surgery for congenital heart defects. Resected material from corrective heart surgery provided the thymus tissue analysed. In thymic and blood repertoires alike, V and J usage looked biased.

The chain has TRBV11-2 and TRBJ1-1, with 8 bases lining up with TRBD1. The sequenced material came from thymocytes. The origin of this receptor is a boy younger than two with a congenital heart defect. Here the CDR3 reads CASSFGQGEHLNTEAFF. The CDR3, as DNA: TGTGCCAGCAGCTTCGGACAGGGCGAACACTTGAACACTGAAGCTTTCTTT.